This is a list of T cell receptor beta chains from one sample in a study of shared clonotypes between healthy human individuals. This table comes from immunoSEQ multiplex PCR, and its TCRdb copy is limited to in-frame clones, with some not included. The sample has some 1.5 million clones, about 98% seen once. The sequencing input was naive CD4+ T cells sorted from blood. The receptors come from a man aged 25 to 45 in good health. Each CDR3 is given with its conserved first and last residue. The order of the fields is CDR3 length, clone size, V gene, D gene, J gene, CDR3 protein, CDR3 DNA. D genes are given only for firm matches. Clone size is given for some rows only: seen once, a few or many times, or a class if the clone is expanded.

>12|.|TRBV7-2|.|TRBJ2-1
CASSSLVWEQFF
TGTGCCAGCAGCTCCCTGGTATGGGAGCAGTTCTTC
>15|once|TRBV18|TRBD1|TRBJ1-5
CASSPGTAPNQPQHF
TGTGCCAGCTCTCCCGGGACAGCACCCAATCAGCCCCAGCATTTT
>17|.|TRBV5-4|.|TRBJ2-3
CASSLGPLSGSTDTQYF
TGTGCCAGCAGCCTCGGCCCTTTGAGCGGGAGCACAGATACGCAGTATTTT
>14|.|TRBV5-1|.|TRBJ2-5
CASSLVGDQETQYF
TGCGCCAGCAGCTTGGTGGGCGACCAAGAGACCCAGTACTTC
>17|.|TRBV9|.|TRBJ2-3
CASSVEGTQLSKDTQYF
TGTGCCAGCAGCGTAGAGGGGACTCAGCTTTCTAAGGATACGCAGTATTTT
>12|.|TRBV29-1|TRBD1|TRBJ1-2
CSVATGMDGYTF
TGCAGCGTAGCGACAGGGATGGATGGCTACACCTTC
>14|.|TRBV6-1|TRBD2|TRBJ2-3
CASSAGTTEVTQYF
TGTGCCAGCAGTGCCGGGACTACCGAGGTTACGCAGTATTTT
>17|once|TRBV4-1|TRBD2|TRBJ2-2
CASSQLITSANTGELFF
TGCGCCAGCAGCCAGTTAATTACTAGCGCCAACACCGGGGAGCTGTTTTTT
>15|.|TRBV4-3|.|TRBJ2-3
CASSQGLSQFDTQYF
TGCGCCAGCAGCCAAGGCCTTTCTCAATTTGATACGCAGTATTTT
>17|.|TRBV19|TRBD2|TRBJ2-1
CASSIRLAGVSYNEQFF
TGTGCCAGTAGTATTCGGCTAGCGGGAGTATCGTACAATGAGCAGTTCTTC
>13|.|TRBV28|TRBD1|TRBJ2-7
CASIGGLSYEQYF
TGTGCCAGCATAGGGGGCCTCTCCTACGAGCAGTACTTC
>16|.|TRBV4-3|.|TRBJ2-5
CASSQLGQGLGETQYF
TGCGCCAGCAGCCAATTAGGTCAGGGTTTAGGGGAGACCCAGTACTTC
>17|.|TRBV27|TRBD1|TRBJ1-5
CASSKRGTGVVWEPQHF
TGTGCCAGCAGTAAAAGGGGGACAGGCGTCGTTTGGGAGCCCCAGCATTTT
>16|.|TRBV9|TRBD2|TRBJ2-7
CASSFGLAGPSYEQYF
TGTGCCAGCAGCTTCGGACTAGCGGGACCCTCCTACGAGCAGTACTTC
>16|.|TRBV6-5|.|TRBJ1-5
CASSYRYFGGSQPQHF
TGTGCCAGCAGTTACCGCTATTTCGGGGGTTCACAGCCCCAGCATTTT
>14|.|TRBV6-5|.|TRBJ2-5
CASSYTTGLETQYF
TGTGCCAGCAGTTACACGACAGGATTAGAGACCCAGTACTTC
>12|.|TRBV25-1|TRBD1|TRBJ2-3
CASGQGTDTQYF
TGTGCCAGTGGACAGGGCACAGATACGCAGTATTTT
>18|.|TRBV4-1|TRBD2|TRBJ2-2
CASSPFSSLAGVGGELFF
TGCGCCAGCAGCCCATTTAGTAGCCTAGCGGGAGTGGGCGGGGAGCTGTTTTTT
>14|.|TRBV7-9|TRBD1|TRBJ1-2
CASSSPGGNYGYTF
TGTGCCAGCAGCTCCCCAGGGGGGAACTATGGCTACACCTTC